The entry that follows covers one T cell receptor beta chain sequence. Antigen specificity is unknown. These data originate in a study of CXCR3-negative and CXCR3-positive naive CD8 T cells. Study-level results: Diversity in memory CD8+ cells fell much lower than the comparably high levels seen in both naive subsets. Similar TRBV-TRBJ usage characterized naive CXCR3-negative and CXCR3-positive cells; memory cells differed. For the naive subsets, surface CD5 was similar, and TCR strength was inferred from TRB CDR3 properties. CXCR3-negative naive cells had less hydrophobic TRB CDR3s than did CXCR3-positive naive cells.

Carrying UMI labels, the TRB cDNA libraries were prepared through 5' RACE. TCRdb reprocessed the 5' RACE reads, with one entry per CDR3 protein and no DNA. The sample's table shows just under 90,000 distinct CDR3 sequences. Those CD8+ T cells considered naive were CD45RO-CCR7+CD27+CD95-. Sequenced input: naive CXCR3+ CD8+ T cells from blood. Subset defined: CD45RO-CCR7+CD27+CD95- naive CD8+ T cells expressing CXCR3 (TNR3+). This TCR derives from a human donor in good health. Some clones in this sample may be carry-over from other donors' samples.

The CDR3 loop reads CASSLQGRGNWEQFF. V is TRBV28 and J is TRBJ2-1; the TCRdb call, TRBD1, lacks DNA for checking. The CDR3 runs 15 residues. The germline gives CDR1 MDHEN, CDR2 SYDVKM.